A selection of T cell receptor beta chains follows, all from one sample in a study of blood T cell repertoires in COVID-19. Assay: immunoSEQ multiplex PCR; the TCRdb copy retains only in-frame clones and omits some. The repertoire holds roughly 95,000 clones, with roughly 82% as singletons. The sample was peripheral blood. The origin of the receptors is a man older than 75 with acute or convalescent COVID-19. Each CDR3 is given with its conserved first and last residue. A D gene is named only where the DNA matches it firmly. The size of a clone is reported for some rows only, either as once, few or many, or as a class for expanded clones.

j_gene | d_gene | abundance | v_gene | CDR3aa | CDR3nt
TRBJ1-4 | TRBD1 | NA | TRBV25-1 | CASSVGTGGVKTNEKLFF | TGTGCCAGCAGTGTCGGGACAGGAGGAGTAAAGACTAATGAAAAACTGTTTTTT
TRBJ1-1 | TRBD1 | once | TRBV10-2 | CASSKGRGQNTEAFF | TGCGCCAGCAGTAAGGGCAGGGGGCAGAACACTGAAGCTTTCTTT
TRBJ1-5 | TRBD1 | NA | TRBV7-8 | CASSLTNNRGYYNQPQHF | TGTGCCAGCAGCTTAACCAACAACAGGGGGTACTACAATCAGCCCCAGCATTTT
TRBJ2-7 | TRBD1 | NA | TRBV2 | CASSVGTGSYEQYF | TGTGCCAGCAGTGTAGGGACAGGCTCCTACGAGCAGTACTTC
TRBJ2-5 | TRBD2 | NA | TRBV5-1 | CASSRSGSVETQYF | TGCGCCAGCAGCCGCAGCGGGAGTGTTGAGACCCAGTACTTC
TRBJ1-5 | TRBD1 | once | TRBV4-2 | CASSPRQGNQPQHF | TGTGCCAGCAGCCCCCGACAGGGAAATCAGCCCCAGCATTTT
TRBJ2-1 | TRBD1 | few | TRBV10-1 | CATRDRDGEQFF | TGCGCCACCCGGGACAGGGATGGTGAGCAGTTCTTC
TRBJ1-1 | NA | NA | TRBV7-9 | CASSSALIANTEAFF | TGTGCCAGCAGCTCCGCACTTATAGCGAACACTGAAGCTTTCTTT
TRBJ2-7 | TRBD1 | NA | TRBV5-1 | CASTKTGGSYEQYF | TGCGCCAGCACTAAGACAGGGGGATCCTACGAGCAGTACTTC
TRBJ2-7 | NA | NA | TRBV4-3 | CASSQEGRGPYEQYF | TGCGCCAGCAGCCAAGAGGGGAGAGGGCCCTACGAGCAGTACTTC
TRBJ1-5 | NA | NA | TRBV29-1 | CSVLTSGSNQPQHF | TGCAGCGTCCTCACCTCCGGGAGCAATCAGCCCCAGCATTTT
TRBJ1-1 | TRBD1 | once | TRBV6-1 | CASSEGGTGKTEAFF | TGTGCCAGCAGTGAAGGGGGGACAGGTAAGACTGAAGCTTTCTTT
TRBJ1-5 | NA | NA | TRBV9 | CASSATAYSNQPQHF | TGTGCCAGCAGCGCGACAGCTTATAGCAATCAGCCCCAGCATTTT
TRBJ1-1 | NA | NA | TRBV5-1 | CASSVQGTEAFF | TGCGCCAGCAGCGTCCAGGGGACTGAAGCTTTCTTT
TRBJ1-1 | NA | NA | TRBV6-1 | CASSGLTGVMNTEAFF | TGTGCCAGCAGTGGACTGACAGGAGTCATGAACACTGAAGCTTTCTTT
TRBJ1-1 | NA | NA | TRBV29-1 | CSLGGTEAFF | TGCAGCCTGGGGGGAACTGAAGCTTTCTTT
TRBJ2-7 | NA | once | TRBV7-8 | CASSLGSVASYEQYF | TGTGCCAGCAGCTTAGGGTCAGTGGCATCCTACGAGCAGTACTTC
TRBJ1-4 | TRBD1 | NA | TRBV28 | CASRKDRGLQGEKLFF | TGTGCCAGCAGGAAGGACAGGGGGCTTCAAGGGGAAAAACTGTTTTTT
TRBJ1-1 | NA | few | TRBV6-2/TRBV6-3 | CASSAAGANTEAFF | TGTGCCAGCAGTGCCGCGGGGGCTAACACTGAAGCTTTCTTT
TRBJ2-5 | TRBD2 | NA | TRBV7-2 | CASSFGLAGRETQYF | TGTGCCAGCAGCTTTGGACTAGCGGGACGAGAGACCCAGTACTTC
TRBJ2-7 | NA | NA | TRBV4-1 | CASSPGEPTYEQYF | TGCGCCAGCAGCCCGGGTGAGCCTACCTACGAGCAGTACTTC
TRBJ1-1 | NA | NA | TRBV6-2/TRBV6-3 | CASSGAQPENTEAFF | TGTGCCAGCAGTGGGGCGCAGCCCGAAAACACTGAAGCTTTCTTT
TRBJ2-1 | TRBD1 | NA | TRBV7-2 | CASSHKGTGTGHNEQFF | TGTGCCAGCAGCCATAAAGGGACCGGGACAGGGCACAATGAGCAGTTCTTC
TRBJ1-3 | NA | few | TRBV7-2 | CASSLVAADSGNTIYF | TGTGCCAGCAGCTTAGTCGCGGCTGACTCTGGAAACACCATATATTTT
TRBJ2-1 | NA | NA | TRBV6-2/TRBV6-3 | CASSYGPARNEQFF | TGTGCCAGCAGTTACGGGCCGGCGCGAAATGAGCAGTTCTTC
TRBJ2-5 | NA | NA | TRBV5-1 | CASSPGSGETQYF | TGCGCCAGCAGCCCTGGTTCAGGGGAGACCCAGTACTTC